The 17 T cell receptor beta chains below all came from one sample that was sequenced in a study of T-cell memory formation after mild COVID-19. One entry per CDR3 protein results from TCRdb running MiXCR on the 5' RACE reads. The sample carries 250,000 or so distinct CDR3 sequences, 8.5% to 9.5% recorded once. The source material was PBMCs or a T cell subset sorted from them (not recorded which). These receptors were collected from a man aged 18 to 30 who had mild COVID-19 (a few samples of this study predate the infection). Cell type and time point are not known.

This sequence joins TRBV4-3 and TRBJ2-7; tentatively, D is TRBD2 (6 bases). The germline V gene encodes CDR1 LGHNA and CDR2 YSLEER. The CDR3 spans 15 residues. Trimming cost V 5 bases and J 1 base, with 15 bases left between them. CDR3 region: CASSYNSGGSYEQYF. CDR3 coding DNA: TGCGCCAGCAGCTACAATAGTGGGGGGTCCTACGAGCAGTACTTC.

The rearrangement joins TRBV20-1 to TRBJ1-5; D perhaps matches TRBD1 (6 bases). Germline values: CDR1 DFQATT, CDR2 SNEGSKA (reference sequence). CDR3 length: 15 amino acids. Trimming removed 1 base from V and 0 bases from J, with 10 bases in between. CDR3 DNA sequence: TGCAGTGCTAGAGTAGGGGGGTATAGCAATCAGCCCCAGCATTTT. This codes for CSARVGGYSNQPQHF.

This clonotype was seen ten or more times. CDR3 nucleotides: TGCGCCAGCAGCTTGATCGAGGCTGGCGGGGAGCTGTTTTTT. Protein: CASSLIEAGGELFF. The V gene is TRBV5-1, the J gene TRBJ2-2; D uncertain. Germline V gene data show CDR1 as SGHRS and CDR2 as YFSETQ. The CDR3 covers 14 residues. The V gene lost 1 base and the J gene lost 7 bases, with 11 bases spanning the gap. The entire variable domain, with the rest obtained from reference TRBV5-1 and TRBJ2-2, is as follows: KAGVTQTPRYLIKTRGQQVTLSCSPISGHRSVSWYQQTPGQGLQFLFEYFSETQRNKGNFPGRFSGRQFSNSRSEMNVSTLELGDSALYLCASSLIEAGGELFFGEGSRLTVL.

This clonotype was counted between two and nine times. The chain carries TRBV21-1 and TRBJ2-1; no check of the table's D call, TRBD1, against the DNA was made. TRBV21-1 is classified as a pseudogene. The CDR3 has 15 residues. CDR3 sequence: CASSFIPTQGLHQFF. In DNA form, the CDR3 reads TGTGCCAGCAGCTTTATCCCCACACAGGGCTTACATCAGTTCTTC.

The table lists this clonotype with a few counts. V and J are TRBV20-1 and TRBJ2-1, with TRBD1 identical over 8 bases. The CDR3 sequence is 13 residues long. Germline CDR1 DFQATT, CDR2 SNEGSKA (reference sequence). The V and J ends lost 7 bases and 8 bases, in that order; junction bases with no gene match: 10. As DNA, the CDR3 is TGCAGTGGTTCCCTGGACAGGGTTGATGAGCAGTTCTTC. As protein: CSGSLDRVDEQFF.

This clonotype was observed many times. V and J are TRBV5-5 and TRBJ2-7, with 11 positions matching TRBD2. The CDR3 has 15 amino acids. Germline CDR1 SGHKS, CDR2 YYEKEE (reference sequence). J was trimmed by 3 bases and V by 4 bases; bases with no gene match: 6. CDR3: CASSATSGGLYEQYF. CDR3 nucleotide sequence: TGTGCCAGCAGCGCAACTAGCGGGGGTCTCTACGAGCAGTACTTC.

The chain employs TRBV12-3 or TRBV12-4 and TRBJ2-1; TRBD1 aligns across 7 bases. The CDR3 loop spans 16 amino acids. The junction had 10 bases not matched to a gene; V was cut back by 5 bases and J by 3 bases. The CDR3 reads CASSSNTGAIYNEQFF. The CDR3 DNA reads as TGTGCCAGCAGTAGCAATACAGGGGCTATCTACAATGAGCAGTTCTTC.

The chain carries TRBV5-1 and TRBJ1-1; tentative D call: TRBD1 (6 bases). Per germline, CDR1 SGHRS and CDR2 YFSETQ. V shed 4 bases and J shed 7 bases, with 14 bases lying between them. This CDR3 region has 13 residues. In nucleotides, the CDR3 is TGCGCCAGCAGCGGAGGGACAAGGAATGAAGCTTTCTTT. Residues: CASSGGTRNEAFF.

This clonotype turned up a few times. This CDR3 reads CASSTQGAGSGETQYF. CDR3 bases: TGCGCCAGCAGCACTCAGGGGGCGGGGTCCGGAGAGACCCAGTACTTC. The chain couples TRBV5-1 to TRBJ2-5; TRBD1 aligns across 8 bases. Per the germline V gene, CDR1 is SGHRS and CDR2 is YFSETQ. The CDR3 loop spans 16 amino acids. The J segment lost 4 bases and the V segment lost 4 bases, leaving 12 bases of the junction unmatched.

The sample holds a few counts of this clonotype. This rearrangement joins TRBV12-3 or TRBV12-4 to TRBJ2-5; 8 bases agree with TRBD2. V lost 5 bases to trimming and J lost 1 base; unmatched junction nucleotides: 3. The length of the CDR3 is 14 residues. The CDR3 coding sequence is TGTGCCAGCAGTCGGGGGGGCTCCCAAGAGACCCAGTACTTC. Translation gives CASSRGGSQETQYF.

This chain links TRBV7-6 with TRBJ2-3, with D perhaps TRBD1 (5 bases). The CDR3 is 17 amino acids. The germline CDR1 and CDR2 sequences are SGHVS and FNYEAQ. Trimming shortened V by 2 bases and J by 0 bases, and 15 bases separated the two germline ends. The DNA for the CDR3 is TGTGCCAGCAGCTTACTACAGGAGACGCCTAGCACAGATACGCAGTATTTT. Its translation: CASSLLQETPSTDTQYF.

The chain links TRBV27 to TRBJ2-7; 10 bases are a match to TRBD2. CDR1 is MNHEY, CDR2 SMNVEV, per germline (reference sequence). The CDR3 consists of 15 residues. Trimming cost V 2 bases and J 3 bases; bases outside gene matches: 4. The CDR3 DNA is TGTGCCAGCAGTTTAGCTAGCGGGGGTGACTACGAGCAGTACTTC. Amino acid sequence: CASSLASGGDYEQYF.

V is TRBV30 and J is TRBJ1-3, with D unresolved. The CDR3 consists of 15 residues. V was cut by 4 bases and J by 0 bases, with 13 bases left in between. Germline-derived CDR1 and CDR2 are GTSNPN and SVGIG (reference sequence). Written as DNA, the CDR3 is TGTGCCTGGATGAGCCTTCTGCGCTCTGGAAACACCATATATTTT. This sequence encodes CAWMSLLRSGNTIYF.

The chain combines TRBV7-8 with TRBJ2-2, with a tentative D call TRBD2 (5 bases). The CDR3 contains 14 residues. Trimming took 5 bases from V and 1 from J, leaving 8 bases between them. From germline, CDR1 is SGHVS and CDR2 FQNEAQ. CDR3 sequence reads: CASSPDLNTGELFF. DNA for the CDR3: TGTGCCAGCAGCCCGGACTTGAACACCGGGGAGCTGTTTTTT.

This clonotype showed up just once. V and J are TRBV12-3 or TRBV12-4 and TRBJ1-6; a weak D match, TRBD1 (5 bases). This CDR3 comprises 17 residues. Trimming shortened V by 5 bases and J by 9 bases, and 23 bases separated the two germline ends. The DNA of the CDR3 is TGTGCCAGCAGTCTTGGGACTGCCGTCGGCGGGGGTTCACCCCTCCACTTT. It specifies CASSLGTAVGGGSPLHF.

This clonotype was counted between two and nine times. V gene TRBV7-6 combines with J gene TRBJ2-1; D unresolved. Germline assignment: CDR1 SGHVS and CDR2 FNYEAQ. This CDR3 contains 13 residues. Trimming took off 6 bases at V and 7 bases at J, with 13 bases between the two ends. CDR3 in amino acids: CASSDSPFNEQFF. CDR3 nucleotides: TGTGCCAGCAGTGATAGTCCGTTTAATGAGCAGTTCTTC.

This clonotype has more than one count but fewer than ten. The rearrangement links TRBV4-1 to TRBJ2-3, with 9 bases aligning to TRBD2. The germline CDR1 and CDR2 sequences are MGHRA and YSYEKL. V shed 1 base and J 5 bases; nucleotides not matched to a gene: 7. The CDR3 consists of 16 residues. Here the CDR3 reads CASSQVSRGGQDTQYF. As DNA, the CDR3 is TGCGCCAGCAGCCAAGTTTCGCGGGGGGGCCAAGATACGCAGTATTTT.